This T cell receptor beta chain was identified during a study of T cell changes during pregnancy in multiple sclerosis (dated by TCRdb to the late 2010s). Regarding the research as a whole: The study examined how the T cell repertoire changed over the course of pregnancy in women with multiple sclerosis.

The library was generated by the immunoSEQ multiplex PCR assay. The table was pulled from immuneACCESS by TCRdb, which kept in-frame rearrangements only. Such tables lose some clones; where checked, under half of the loss comes from unresolved V genes, and the rest has no known cause. The sample table holds roughly 45,000 clones, of which about 87% were seen once. Under 1.5% of the sample rests with the top ten. This clone was seen once. Its antigen is not yet known. Base qualities are not at hand, and no much larger clone is one base apart. The sequence was collected from a female donor with multiple sclerosis, enrolled in a pregnancy study. The material sequenced was CD4+ T cells from peripheral blood mononuclear cells, taken in the second trimester of pregnancy.

The DNA reads TGTGCCAGCAGCCCCTCCCTTCTAGCGAATGAGCAGTTCTTC. This yields the protein CASSPSLLANEQFF. The rearranged segments are TRBV7-2 and TRBJ2-1, and the D gene may be TRBD2, 6 bases matching. Including cysteine and phenylalanine, the CDR3 has 14 amino acids. Only the CDR3 part of the read is kept: 42 bases, read in frame from the first base. V is shortened by 5 bases, J by 7 bases, and the region joining them spans 15 bases. CDR1 and CDR2 are read off the germline V gene as SGHTA and FQGNSA.